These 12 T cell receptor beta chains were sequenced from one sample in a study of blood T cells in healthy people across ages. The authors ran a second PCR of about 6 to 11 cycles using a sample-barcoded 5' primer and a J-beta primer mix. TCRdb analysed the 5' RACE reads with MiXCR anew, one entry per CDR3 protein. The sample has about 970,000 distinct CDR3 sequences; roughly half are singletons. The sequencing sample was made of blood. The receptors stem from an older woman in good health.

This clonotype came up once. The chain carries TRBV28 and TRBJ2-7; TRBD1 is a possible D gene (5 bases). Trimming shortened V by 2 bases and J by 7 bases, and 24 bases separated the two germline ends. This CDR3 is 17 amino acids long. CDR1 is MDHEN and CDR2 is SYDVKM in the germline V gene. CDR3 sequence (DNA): TGTGCCAGCAGTTTAAGCCCTCTCAGGGCCTCCTACAATGAGCAGTACTTC. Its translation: CASSLSPLRASYNEQYF.

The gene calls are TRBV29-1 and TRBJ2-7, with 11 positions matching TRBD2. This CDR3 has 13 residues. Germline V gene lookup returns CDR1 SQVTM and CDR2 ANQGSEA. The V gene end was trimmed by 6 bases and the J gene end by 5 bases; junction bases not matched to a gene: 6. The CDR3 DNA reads TGCAGCGTACTAGCGGGAGTCAGGAACGAGCAGTACTTC. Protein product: CSVLAGVRNEQYF.

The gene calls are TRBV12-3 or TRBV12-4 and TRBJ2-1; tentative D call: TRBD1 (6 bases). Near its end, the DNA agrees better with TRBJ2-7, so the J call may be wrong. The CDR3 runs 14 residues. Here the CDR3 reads CASSIQGPYNEQYF. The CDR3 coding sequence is TGTGCCAGCAGTATACAGGGACCTTACAATGAGCAGTACTTC.

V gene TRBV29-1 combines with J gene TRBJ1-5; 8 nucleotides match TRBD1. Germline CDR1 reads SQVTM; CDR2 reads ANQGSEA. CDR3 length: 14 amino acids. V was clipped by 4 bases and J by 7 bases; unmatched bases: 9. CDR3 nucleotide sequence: TGCAGCGTTGGGGGTCAGGGGGCTAGCCAGCCCCAGCATTTT. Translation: CSVGGQGASQPQHF.

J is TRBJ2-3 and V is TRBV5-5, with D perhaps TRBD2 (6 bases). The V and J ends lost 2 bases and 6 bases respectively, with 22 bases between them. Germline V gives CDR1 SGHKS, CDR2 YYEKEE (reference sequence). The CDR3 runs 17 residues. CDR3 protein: CASSFIPFGRDGDTQYF. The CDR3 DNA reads TGTGCCAGCAGCTTTATTCCATTTGGGCGGGACGGTGATACGCAGTATTTT.

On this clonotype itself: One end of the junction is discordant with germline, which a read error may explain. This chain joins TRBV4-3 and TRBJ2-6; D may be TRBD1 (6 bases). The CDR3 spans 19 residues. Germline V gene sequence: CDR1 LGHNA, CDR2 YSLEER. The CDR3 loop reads CASSQDAVGASSGSNVLTF. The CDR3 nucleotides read TGCGCCAGCAGCCAAGATGCCGTGGGGGCCAGCTCTGGGTCCAACGTCCTGACTTTC.

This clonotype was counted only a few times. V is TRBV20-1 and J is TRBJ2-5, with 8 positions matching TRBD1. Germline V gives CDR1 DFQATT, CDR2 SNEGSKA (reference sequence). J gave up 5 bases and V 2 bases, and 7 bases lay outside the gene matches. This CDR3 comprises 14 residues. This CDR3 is CSARQARGRETQYF. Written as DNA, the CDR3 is TGCAGTGCTAGACAGGCCAGGGGGCGGGAGACCCAGTACTTC.

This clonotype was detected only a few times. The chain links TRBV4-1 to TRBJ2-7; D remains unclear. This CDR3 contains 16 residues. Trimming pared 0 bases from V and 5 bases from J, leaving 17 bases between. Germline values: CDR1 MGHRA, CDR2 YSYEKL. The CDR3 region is CASSQERGRRYNEQYF. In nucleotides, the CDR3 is TGCGCCAGCAGCCAAGAACGTGGCAGAAGGTACAACGAGCAGTACTTC.

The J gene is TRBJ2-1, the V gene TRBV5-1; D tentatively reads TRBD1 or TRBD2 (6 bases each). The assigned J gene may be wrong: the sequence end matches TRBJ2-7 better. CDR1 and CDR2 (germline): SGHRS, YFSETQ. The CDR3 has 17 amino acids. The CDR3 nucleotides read TGCGCCAGCAGCTTGGCCACCGGGTCGGGGGCCTCCTACGAGCAGTACTTC. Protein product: CASSLATGSGASYEQYF.

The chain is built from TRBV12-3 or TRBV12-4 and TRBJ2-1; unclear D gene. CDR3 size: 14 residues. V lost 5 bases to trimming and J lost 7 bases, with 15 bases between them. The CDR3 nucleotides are TGTGCCAGCAGTGGCTCCCTCATAGAGAATGAGCAGTTCTTC. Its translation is CASSGSLIENEQFF.

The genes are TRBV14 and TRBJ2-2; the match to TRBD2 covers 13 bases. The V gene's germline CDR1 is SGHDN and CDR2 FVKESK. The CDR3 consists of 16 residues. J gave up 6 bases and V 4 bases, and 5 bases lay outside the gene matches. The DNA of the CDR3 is TGTGCCAGCAGCCTACGACTAGCGGGAGGTCCCGGGGAGCTGTTTTTT. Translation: CASSLRLAGGPGELFF.

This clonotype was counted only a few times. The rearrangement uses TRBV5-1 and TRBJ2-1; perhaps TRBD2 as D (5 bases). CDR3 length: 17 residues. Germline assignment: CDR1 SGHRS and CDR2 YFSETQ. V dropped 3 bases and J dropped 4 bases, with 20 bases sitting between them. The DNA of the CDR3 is TGCGCCAGCAGCTACTCACCACCGGGCCGGACTTACAATGAGCAGTTCTTC. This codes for CASSYSPPGRTYNEQFF.